Listed below are T cell receptor beta chains from one sample, sequenced in a study of blood T cells in healthy people across ages. TCRdb re-analysed the 5' RACE reads in MiXCR, keeping a single row per CDR3 protein. Among roughly 2 million distinct CDR3 sequences listed, around half were seen once. The sequenced material came from blood. The receptors were sampled from a woman aged 40 to 55 in good health. The CDR3 runs from the conserved cysteine through the conserved F or W. The D gene is left open where the match is weak. Rows may omit the clone size; those that give it use once, few, many or a size class.

>.|.|TRBV5-1|TRBJ2-1
CASSRTDVDEQFF
TGCGCCAGCAGTCGGACAGATGTGGATGAGCAGTTCTTC
>.|TRBD1|TRBV6-5|TRBJ1-2
CASSTQGAGYGYTF
TGTGCCAGCAGTACACAGGGGGCCGGCTATGGCTACACCTTC
>.|.|TRBV27|TRBJ2-3
CASSLLAGAIPDTQYF
TGTGCCAGCAGTTTATTAGCAGGGGCCATCCCTGATACGCAGTATTTT
>once|.|TRBV6-2/TRBV6-3|TRBJ2-5
CASANGETQYF
TGTGCCAGCGCCAACGGGGAGACCCAGTACTTC
>.|.|TRBV7-3|TRBJ2-5
CASSLGEGGQETQYF
TGTGCCAGCAGCTTAGGGGAGGGGGGCCAAGAGACCCAGTACTTC
>.|.|TRBV11-2|TRBJ1-2
CASSLDLEFYGYTF
TGTGCCAGCAGCTTAGATCTAGAGTTCTATGGCTACACCTTC
>few|.|TRBV5-1|TRBJ2-7
CASSLGSGYYEQYF
TGTGCCAGCAGCTTAGGCTCGGGGTACTACGAGCAGTACTTC
>.|.|TRBV20-1|TRBJ1-5
CSASTGTIPKPQHF
TGCAGTGCTAGTACAGGGACCATTCCGAAGCCCCAGCATTTT
>.|.|TRBV27|TRBJ2-3
CASRIETGTITDTQYF
TGTGCCAGCAGAATCGAGACAGGGACTATCACAGATACGCAGTATTTT
>.|.|TRBV9|TRBJ2-2
CASSVIGPAGELFF
TGTGCCAGCAGCGTAATTGGGCCTGCCGGGGAGCTGTTTTTT
>few|.|TRBV12-3/TRBV12-4|TRBJ2-5
CASGLGGEETQYF
TGTGCCAGCGGCCTAGGAGGAGAGGAGACCCAGTACTTC
>.|.|TRBV4-3|TRBJ2-1
CASSQGKGRLPNNEQFF
TGCGCCAGCAGCCAAGGAAAGGGGCGACTACCAAACAATGAGCAGTTCTTC
>.|.|TRBV7-2|TRBJ2-1
CASSLGGEGDEQFF
TGCGCCAGCAGCCTAGGGGGGGAGGGCGATGAGCAGTTCTTC
>.|.|TRBV20-1|TRBJ2-1
CSLYHPSTYNEQFF
TGCAGTCTCTATCACCCTTCTACCTACAATGAGCAGTTCTTC
>.|TRBD2|TRBV11-2|TRBJ2-1
CASSLATGGGNNEQFF
TGTGCCAGCAGCTTAGCTACCGGGGGGGGTAACAATGAGCAGTTCTTC
>few|.|TRBV18|TRBJ2-4
CASSPSTGGAKNIQYF
TGTGCCAGCTCACCTTCGACAGGTGGGGCCAAAAACATTCAGTACTTC
>few|TRBD2|TRBV7-9|TRBJ2-5
CASSIAGGRETQYF
TGTGCCAGCAGCATAGCGGGGGGGCGTGAGACCCAGTACTTC
>.|.|TRBV15|TRBJ1-5
CATGRVISQPQHF
TGTGCCACCGGCAGAGTGATCTCCCAGCCCCAGCATTTT
>.|.|TRBV7-2|TRBJ1-1
CASSPPDRDAFF
TGTGCCAGCAGCCCCCCGGACAGAGACGCTTTCTTT
>.|TRBD2|TRBV15|TRBJ2-1
CATSWAGGQSSYNEQFF
TGTGCCACCAGCTGGGCGGGGGGACAAAGCTCCTACAATGAGCAGTTCTTC
>.|.|TRBV7-2|TRBJ2-1
CASSLAKSLRVTDNEQLF
TGTGCCAGCAGCTTAGCGAAGTCTTTGCGGGTCACAGACAATGAGCAGCTCTTC
>.|.|TRBV7-2|TRBJ2-7
CASSLDPESYEQYF
TGTGCCAGCAGCCTAGACCCGGAATCCTACGAGCAGTACTTC
>.|.|TRBV5-1|TRBJ1-6
CASSLSLDGSSPLHF
TGCGCCAGCAGCTTGAGCCTCGACGGGAGTTCACCCCTCCACTTT